This is a list of T cell receptor beta chains from one sample in a study of T cells after yellow fever vaccination. TCRdb reprocessed the 5' RACE reads via MiXCR and lists one record per CDR3 protein. The table lists 300,000 to 350,000 distinct CDR3 sequences, around 4.5% of them singletons, with less than 20% in the top ten. The sequences come from PBMCs, collected 15 days after the yellow fever booster vaccination. The receptors were gathered from a man younger than 35 who received the YFV17D yellow fever vaccine. CDR3s include the opening cysteine and the closing phenylalanine or tryptophan. D genes are given only for firm matches. Size values are once, few and many counts, or a class for expanded clones, and some rows have none.

v_gene	len	d_gene	abundance	j_gene	CDR3aa	CDR3nt
TRBV4-1	17	TRBD2	many	TRBJ2-3	CASSQETSGGWTDTQYF	TGCGCCAGCAGCCAGGAGACTAGCGGGGGGTGGACAGATACGCAGTATTTT
TRBV7-6	13	.	few	TRBJ1-2	CASSLNRVKGYTF	TGTGCCAGCAGCTTGAACAGGGTAAAGGGCTACACCTTC
TRBV18	14	.	.	TRBJ1-1	CASSPVSANTEAFF	TGTGCCAGCTCACCGGTTTCAGCGAACACTGAAGCTTTCTTT
TRBV2	10	.	many	TRBJ2-7	CASKGIEQYF	TGTGCCAGCAAGGGCATTGAGCAGTACTTC
TRBV7-6	15	TRBD2	few	TRBJ2-2	CASSLAGRDTGELFF	TGTGCCAGCAGCTTAGCAGGGAGGGATACCGGGGAGCTGTTTTTT
TRBV5-1	14	.	few	TRBJ2-2	CASSLGSSTGELFF	TGCGCCAGCAGCTTGGGGTCCTCCACCGGGGAGCTGTTTTTT
TRBV3-1	13	.	few	TRBJ1-6	CASSQELRSPLHF	TGTGCCAGCAGCCAAGAACTTCGTTCACCCCTCCACTTT
TRBV6-6	17	TRBD1	few	TRBJ2-6	CASSSGQGSSGANVLTF	TGTGCCAGCAGTTCGGGACAGGGGAGCTCTGGGGCCAACGTCCTGACTTTC
TRBV6-5	13	.	many	TRBJ1-1	CASSYGLAAEAFF	TGTGCCAGCAGTTATGGACTAGCTGCTGAAGCTTTCTTT
TRBV5-5	15	.	few	TRBJ2-7	CASSFGSTQTYEQYF	TGTGCCAGCAGCTTCGGATCCACTCAAACCTACGAGCAGTACTTC
TRBV20-1	16	.	many	TRBJ2-1	CSARGGTGAPWNEQFF	TGCAGTGCTAGAGGGGGGACGGGGGCCCCGTGGAATGAGCAGTTCTTC
TRBV4-1	15	.	few	TRBJ2-7	CASSQGNQGYHEQYF	TGCGCCAGCAGCCAAGGGAACCAGGGTTACCACGAGCAGTACTTC
TRBV5-1	17	.	few	TRBJ1-6	CASSLEVSYSSNSPLHF	TGCGCCAGCAGCTTGGAAGTCAGTTATTCGTCGAATTCACCCCTCCACTTT
TRBV4-3	15	.	few	TRBJ1-1	CASSQVQGLGTEAFF	TGCGCCAGCAGCCAAGTTCAAGGGTTGGGCACTGAAGCTTTCTTT
TRBV18	15	TRBD1	.	TRBJ2-3	CASSPYRGDTDTQYF	TGTGCCAGCTCACCCTACAGGGGCGACACAGATACGCAGTATTTT
TRBV7-2	19	.	many	TRBJ1-1	CASSSGVPDGLGTNTEAFF	TGTGCCAGCAGCTCAGGGGTTCCCGACGGTCTCGGAACGAACACTGAAGCTTTCTTT
TRBV7-2	13	.	many	TRBJ2-5	CASSLVFQETQYF	TGTGCCAGCAGCTTAGTCTTCCAAGAGACCCAGTACTTC
TRBV7-6	17	TRBD2	many	TRBJ2-3	CASSPGLAGSSTDTQYF	TGTGCCAGCAGCCCAGGACTAGCGGGGAGTAGCACAGATACGCAGTATTTT
TRBV6-5	15	TRBD1	many	TRBJ2-1	CASRVTGGSYNEQFF	TGTGCCAGCCGAGTTACAGGGGGCTCCTACAATGAGCAGTTCTTC
TRBV6-5	15	TRBD1	many	TRBJ1-1	CASSSPRTGGFEAFF	TGTGCCAGCAGTTCACCCCGGACAGGAGGGTTTGAAGCTTTCTTT
TRBV5-6	13	.	few	TRBJ1-1	CASSLVRGYEAFF	TGTGCCAGCAGCTTGGTCAGGGGCTATGAAGCTTTCTTT
TRBV28	16	TRBD1	few	TRBJ2-2	CASYPVGTGYNGELFF	TGTGCCAGCTACCCTGTCGGGACAGGGTATAACGGGGAGCTGTTTTTT
TRBV5-1	15	.	few	TRBJ1-1	CASSLTGNGYAEAFF	TGCGCCAGCAGCTTGACAGGGAACGGTTACGCTGAAGCTTTCTTT
TRBV7-2	14	TRBD1	.	TRBJ1-1	CASSFDRGYTEAFF	TGTGCCAGCAGCTTCGACAGGGGATACACTGAAGCTTTCTTT
TRBV12-3/TRBV12-4	10	.	many	TRBJ1-2	CATLDNGYTF	TGTGCCACACTGGACAACGGCTACACCTTC
TRBV5-5	16	TRBD1	many	TRBJ1-4	CASNRAGTGTNEKLFF	TGTGCCAGCAACCGGGCCGGGACAGGAACTAATGAAAAACTGTTTTTT
TRBV28	15	TRBD1	many	TRBJ1-3	CASSSVDRAGNTIYF	TGTGCCAGCAGTTCAGTGGACAGGGCTGGAAACACCATATATTTT
TRBV6-6	12	.	.	TRBJ2-5	CATVGGGETQYF	TGTGCCACCGTAGGTGGTGGAGAGACCCAGTACTTC
TRBV4-3	13	.	.	TRBJ2-3	CASRGAGAGTQYF	TGCGCCAGCAGGGGGGCGGGTGCAGGGACGCAGTATTTT
TRBV4-3	15	.	few	TRBJ1-1	CASSQEVSRDREAFF	TGCGCCAGCAGCCAAGAAGTTTCCAGGGATCGTGAAGCTTTCTTT
TRBV9	15	.	many	TRBJ2-2	CASSVEGVGTGELFF	TGTGCCAGCAGCGTAGAAGGGGTTGGCACCGGGGAGCTGTTTTTT
TRBV5-5	17	TRBD1	many	TRBJ1-6	CASSSYPRGPANSPLHF	TGTGCCAGCAGCTCATACCCAAGGGGGCCGGCTAATTCACCCCTCCACTTT
TRBV12-3/TRBV12-4	13	.	many	TRBJ1-5	CASSWETGQPQHF	TGTGCCAGCAGTTGGGAGACAGGTCAGCCCCAGCATTTT
TRBV11-3	17	TRBD2	few	TRBJ2-1	CASSLDGASGGMEEQFF	TGTGCCAGCAGCTTAGATGGGGCTAGCGGGGGGATGGAGGAGCAGTTCTTC
TRBV7-9	12	TRBD1	many	TRBJ1-2	CASSLRQGYYTF	TGTGCCAGCAGCCTCCGACAGGGTTACTACACCTTC
TRBV7-2	15	.	many	TRBJ2-5	CASSLAGGPVETQYF	TGTGCCAGCAGCTTAGCGGGGGGGCCTGTAGAGACCCAGTACTTC
TRBV12-3/TRBV12-4	14	.	.	TRBJ2-3	CASSQTRSTDTQYF	TGTGCCAGCAGTCAAACACGGAGCACAGATACGCAGTATTTT
TRBV20-1	14	.	few	TRBJ2-2	CSARAAPDSGELFF	TGCAGTGCTAGAGCCGCACCGGATTCCGGGGAGCTGTTTTTT
TRBV7-2	14	.	.	TRBJ1-2	CASSLNSGGYGYTF	TGTGCCAGCAGCCTAAACTCGGGGGGCTATGGCTACACCTTC
TRBV7-8	14	.	many	TRBJ1-5	CASSPRVGNQPQHF	TGTGCCAGCAGTCCTCGGGTGGGCAATCAGCCCCAGCATTTT
TRBV6-5	13	.	few	TRBJ1-2	CASSYSTRYGYTF	TGTGCCAGCAGTTACTCGACTCGCTATGGCTACACCTTC
TRBV6-2/TRBV6-3	15	.	.	TRBJ2-1	CASSRGGAPGNEQFF	TGTGCCAGCAGTCGTGGGGGGGCCCCGGGGAATGAGCAGTTCTTC
TRBV24-1	17	.	few	TRBJ2-2	CATSDFEGEGPTGELFF	TGTGCCACCAGTGATTTTGAGGGCGAGGGGCCCACCGGGGAGCTGTTTTTT
TRBV6-5	15	TRBD2	many	TRBJ2-1	CASSLAGGGMDEQFF	TGTGCCAGCAGTCTGGCGGGGGGAGGGATGGATGAGCAGTTCTTC
TRBV12-3/TRBV12-4	15	.	few	TRBJ1-2	CASSASGPGAYGYTF	TGTGCCAGCAGTGCATCAGGGCCGGGAGCTTATGGCTACACCTTC
TRBV7-2	15	TRBD1	many	TRBJ1-3	CASSERTGAGNTIYF	TGTGCCAGCAGCGAGCGGACAGGGGCGGGAAACACCATATATTTT
TRBV20-1	14	TRBD2	many	TRBJ2-3	CSASDLAGADTQYF	TGCAGTGCCTCAGACCTAGCGGGGGCCGATACGCAGTATTTT
TRBV12-3/TRBV12-4	16	.	many	TRBJ2-1	CASSQAGGETYNEQFF	TGTGCCAGCAGCCAAGCAGGAGGGGAAACCTACAATGAGCAGTTCTTC
TRBV24-1	12	.	many	TRBJ2-3	CATGGLTDTQYF	TGTGCCACCGGGGGGCTCACAGATACGCAGTATTTT
TRBV6-5	15	.	many	TRBJ2-7	CASSRAFHGSYEQYF	TGTGCCAGCAGTAGGGCCTTCCACGGGTCGTACGAGCAGTACTTC
TRBV27	14	.	many	TRBJ2-7	CASSPFRAAYEQYF	TGTGCCAGCAGTCCCTTTCGAGCAGCCTACGAGCAGTACTTC
TRBV20-1	16	.	many	TRBJ1-6	CSAREGSSSYNSPLHF	TGCAGTGCTAGAGAAGGGAGCAGCTCCTATAATTCACCCCTCCACTTT
TRBV4-1	18	TRBD2	many	TRBJ2-3	CASSQPLLRGGRGDTQYF	TGCGCCAGCAGCCAACCCCTCTTGCGGGGGGGCCGAGGAGATACGCAGTATTTT
TRBV10-2	13	.	many	TRBJ1-1	CASSDMLNTEAFF	TGCGCCAGCAGCGACATGCTGAACACTGAAGCTTTCTTT
TRBV27	15	TRBD1	few	TRBJ1-1	CASRASDRYDTEAFF	TGTGCCAGCAGGGCTTCGGACAGGTATGACACTGAAGCTTTCTTT
TRBV20-1	14	.	many	TRBJ2-1	CSAGEVGANNEQFF	TGCAGTGCCGGGGAGGTCGGGGCGAACAATGAGCAGTTCTTC
TRBV7-2	15	TRBD1	.	TRBJ1-5	CASSARQGGNQPQHF	TGTGCCAGCAGCGCCCGACAGGGTGGTAATCAGCCCCAGCATTTT